The 5 T cell receptor beta chains below come from one sample, sequenced in a study of blood T cell repertoires in COVID-19. Libraries were prepared by immunoSEQ multiplex PCR; TCRdb keeps only in-frame clonotypes and omits some of them. The sample includes around 310,000 clones, around 87% of them seen just once. What was sequenced was peripheral blood. All receptors come from a woman aged 40 to 50 with COVID-19, enrolled during active disease.

This clone has just one count. The CDR3 sequence is CASRWGVGNTIYF. The DNA of the CDR3 is TGTGCCAGCAGGTGGGGGGTCGGAAACACCATATATTTT. V and J are TRBV5-8 and TRBJ1-3; a weak D match, TRBD1 (5 bases). CDR1 and CDR2 from the germline V gene are SGHTS and YDEGEE. This CDR3 contains 13 residues. The ends were cut back, 5 bases at V and 4 bases at J, with 10 bases in the middle. Full variable domain (rest looked up from reference TRBV5-8 and TRBJ1-3): EAGVTQSPTHLIKTRGQQATLRCSPISGHTSVYWYQQALGLGLQFLLWYDEGEERNRGNFPPRFSGRQFPNYSSELNVNALELEDSALYLCASRWGVGNTIYFGEGSWLTVV.

CDR3 in amino acids: CASSLRTGNTGELFF. The CDR3, as DNA: TGTGCCAGCAGCCTCAGGACAGGGAACACCGGGGAGCTGTTTTTT. V and J are TRBV4-2 and TRBJ2-2; 7 bases align to TRBD1. Germline V lookup: CDR1 LGHNA, CDR2 YNFKEQ. This CDR3 region has 15 residues. V lost 4 bases, J lost 1 base, and 3 bases stayed unmatched.

CDR3 DNA: TGTGCCAGCAGCTTAAACGCGGGCCTGCAAGAGACCCAGTACTTC. Translating it yields CASSLNAGLQETQYF. The chain recombines TRBV7-2 with TRBJ2-5; D is perhaps TRBD2 (5 bases). CDR1 SGHTA and CDR2 FQGNSA come from the germline V gene. The V and J ends lost 2 bases and 2 bases respectively, with 12 bases between them. This CDR3 is built from 15 residues.

The chain links TRBV9 to TRBJ1-4; 7 bases line up with TRBD1. This CDR3 comprises 17 residues. Losses at the gene ends were 0 bases for V and 2 bases for J; bases not matched to a gene: 7. Germline values: CDR1 SGDLS, CDR2 YYNGEE. The CDR3 DNA follows: TGTGCCAGCAGCGTAGCCGTCTCGACAGGGACTAATGAAAAACTGTTTTTT. Translation gives CASSVAVSTGTNEKLFF.

The chain carries TRBV9 and TRBJ2-5, with 7 positions matching TRBD1. Germline-derived CDR1 and CDR2 are SGDLS and YYNGEE. This CDR3 has 13 residues. V lost 2 bases to trimming and J lost 2 bases; unmatched junction nucleotides: 0. This chain's CDR3 is CASSVRGQETQYF. Here the CDR3 DNA reads TGTGCCAGCAGCGTCAGGGGGCAAGAGACCCAGTACTTC.